A single sample gave rise to the 8 T cell receptor beta chains below, sequenced in a study of patients and donors after allogeneic stem cell transplantation. Each CDR3 protein is one row after TCRdb ran MiXCR on the RT-PCR reads. The sample contains fewer than 180,000 distinct CDR3 sequences, approximately 35% of which appear only once. Sequenced sample: blood, either unsorted or a sorted T cell fraction (not recorded which). Receptors were obtained from a human donor who was either an allogeneic HSCT recipient or a stem cell or donor lymphocyte infusion donor (not recorded which). It is not recorded whose cells these are; they may come from a transplant donor.

The chain is built from TRBV9 and TRBJ1-3; no definite D call. The CDR3 contains 17 residues. Germline lookup yields CDR1 SGDLS and CDR2 YYNGEE. Trimming shortened V by 0 bases and J by 0 bases, and 13 bases separated the two germline ends. This CDR3 reads CASSVVDEAYSGNTIYF. The CDR3, as DNA: TGTGCCAGCAGCGTAGTAGATGAGGCCTACTCTGGAAACACCATATATTTT.

The J gene is TRBJ2-2, the V gene TRBV4-3; 9 nucleotides agree with TRBD2. In germline, CDR1 is LGHNA, CDR2 YSLEER. This CDR3 contains 17 residues. Germline trimming cut 4 bases from V and 7 bases from J; bases unmatched to any gene: 13. This chain's CDR3 is CASSLTRASGVNGELFF. CDR3 coding DNA: TGCGCCAGCAGCCTAACGAGAGCTAGCGGGGTGAACGGGGAGCTGTTTTTT.

The J gene is TRBJ1-5, the V gene TRBV6-5; D may be TRBD1 (6 bases). From germline, CDR1 is MNHEY and CDR2 SVGAGI. This CDR3 is 17 amino acids long. Trimming took off 5 bases at V and 2 bases at J, with 19 bases between the two ends. The DNA for the CDR3 is TGTGCCAGCAGTCCCGACGGACAGCTCCAGGGCAATCAGCCCCAGCATTTT. As protein: CASSPDGQLQGNQPQHF.

This clonotype was seen just once. The gene calls are TRBV5-1 and TRBJ2-1; D unresolved. The germline gives CDR1 SGHRS, CDR2 YFSETQ. Between the trimmed V and J ends, which lost 4 bases and 0 bases, there was a span of 14 bases. The CDR3 extends over 16 amino acids. This CDR3 is CASSQINKYSYNEQFF. CDR3 coding DNA: TGCGCCAGCAGCCAAATCAATAAGTACTCCTACAATGAGCAGTTCTTC.

In its sample, this clonotype was seen a few times. The chain recombines TRBV5-1 with TRBJ1-3; D possibly corresponds to TRBD1 (6 bases). Germline-derived CDR1 and CDR2 are SGHRS and YFSETQ. Trimming took off 0 bases at V and 2 bases at J, with 12 bases between the two ends. The CDR3 runs 16 residues. The CDR3 DNA is TGCGCCAGCAGCTTGGCAGAAGGGGGTACTGGAAACACCATATATTTT. Its protein product is CASSLAEGGTGNTIYF.

This CDR3 is CAWNSAGPGELFF. The CDR3 nucleotides read TGTGCCTGGAATTCGGCAGGACCCGGGGAGCTGTTTTTT. The chain has TRBV30 and TRBJ2-2; D is undetermined. CDR3 length equals 13 residues. The V end was cut by 4 bases, the J end by 6 bases, with 12 bases between. Germline V gene sequence: CDR1 GTSNPN, CDR2 SVGIG (reference sequence). Based on the CDR3 plus reference TRBV30 and TRBJ2-2, the full variable domain is SQTIHQWPATLVQPVGSPLSLECTVEGTSNPNLYWYRQAAGRGLQLLFYSVGIGQISSEVPQNLSASRPQDRQFILSSKKLLLSDSGFYLCAWNSAGPGELFFGEGSRLTVL.

The chain uses TRBV10-3 and TRBJ1-2; 7 nucleotides agree with TRBD1. Per the germline V gene, CDR1 is ENHRY and CDR2 is SYGVKD. CDR3 length: 16 amino acids. Trimming removed 6 bases from V and 2 bases from J; junction bases left unmatched: 12. The CDR3 region is CAIRRDSNSPNYGYTF. The CDR3 DNA is TGTGCCATCAGAAGGGACAGTAACTCCCCAAACTATGGCTACACCTTC.

This clonotype occurred a few times. J is TRBJ2-6 and V is TRBV29-1, with D possibly being TRBD1 (6 bases). This CDR3 has 17 amino acids. The V and J ends lost 4 bases and 0 bases respectively, with 16 bases between them. Germline V gives CDR1 SQVTM, CDR2 ANQGSEA. CDR3 loop: CSVAGRGRSSGANVLTF. CDR3 DNA: TGCAGCGTTGCAGGCAGGGGCCGTAGCTCTGGGGCCAACGTCCTGACTTTC. Combining the CDR3 with reference TRBV29-1 and TRBJ2-6 gives the whole variable domain SAVISQKPSRDICQRGTSLTIQCQVDSQVTMMFWYRQQPGQSLTLIATANQGSEATYESGFVIDKFPISRPNLTFSTLTVSNMSPEDSSIYLCSVAGRGRSSGANVLTFGAGSRLTVL.